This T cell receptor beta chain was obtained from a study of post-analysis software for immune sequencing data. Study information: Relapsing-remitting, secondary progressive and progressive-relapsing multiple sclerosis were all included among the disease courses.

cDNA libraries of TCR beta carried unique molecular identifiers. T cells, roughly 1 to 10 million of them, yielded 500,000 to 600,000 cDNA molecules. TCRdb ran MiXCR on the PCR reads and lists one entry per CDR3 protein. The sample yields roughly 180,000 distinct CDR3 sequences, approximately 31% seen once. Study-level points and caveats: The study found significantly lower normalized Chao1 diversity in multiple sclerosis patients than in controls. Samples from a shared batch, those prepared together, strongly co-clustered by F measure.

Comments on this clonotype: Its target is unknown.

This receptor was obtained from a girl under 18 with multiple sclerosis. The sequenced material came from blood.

Here the CDR3 DNA reads TGTGCCATCAGTGAAGAAGAAGGCTATGGCTACACCTTC. Translated: CAISEEEGYGYTF. The chain has TRBV10-3 and TRBJ1-2, with no clear D. The V end was cut by 3 bases, the J end by 4 bases, with 9 bases between. Germline lookup yields CDR1 ENHRY and CDR2 SYGVKD. CDR3 length equals 13 residues.